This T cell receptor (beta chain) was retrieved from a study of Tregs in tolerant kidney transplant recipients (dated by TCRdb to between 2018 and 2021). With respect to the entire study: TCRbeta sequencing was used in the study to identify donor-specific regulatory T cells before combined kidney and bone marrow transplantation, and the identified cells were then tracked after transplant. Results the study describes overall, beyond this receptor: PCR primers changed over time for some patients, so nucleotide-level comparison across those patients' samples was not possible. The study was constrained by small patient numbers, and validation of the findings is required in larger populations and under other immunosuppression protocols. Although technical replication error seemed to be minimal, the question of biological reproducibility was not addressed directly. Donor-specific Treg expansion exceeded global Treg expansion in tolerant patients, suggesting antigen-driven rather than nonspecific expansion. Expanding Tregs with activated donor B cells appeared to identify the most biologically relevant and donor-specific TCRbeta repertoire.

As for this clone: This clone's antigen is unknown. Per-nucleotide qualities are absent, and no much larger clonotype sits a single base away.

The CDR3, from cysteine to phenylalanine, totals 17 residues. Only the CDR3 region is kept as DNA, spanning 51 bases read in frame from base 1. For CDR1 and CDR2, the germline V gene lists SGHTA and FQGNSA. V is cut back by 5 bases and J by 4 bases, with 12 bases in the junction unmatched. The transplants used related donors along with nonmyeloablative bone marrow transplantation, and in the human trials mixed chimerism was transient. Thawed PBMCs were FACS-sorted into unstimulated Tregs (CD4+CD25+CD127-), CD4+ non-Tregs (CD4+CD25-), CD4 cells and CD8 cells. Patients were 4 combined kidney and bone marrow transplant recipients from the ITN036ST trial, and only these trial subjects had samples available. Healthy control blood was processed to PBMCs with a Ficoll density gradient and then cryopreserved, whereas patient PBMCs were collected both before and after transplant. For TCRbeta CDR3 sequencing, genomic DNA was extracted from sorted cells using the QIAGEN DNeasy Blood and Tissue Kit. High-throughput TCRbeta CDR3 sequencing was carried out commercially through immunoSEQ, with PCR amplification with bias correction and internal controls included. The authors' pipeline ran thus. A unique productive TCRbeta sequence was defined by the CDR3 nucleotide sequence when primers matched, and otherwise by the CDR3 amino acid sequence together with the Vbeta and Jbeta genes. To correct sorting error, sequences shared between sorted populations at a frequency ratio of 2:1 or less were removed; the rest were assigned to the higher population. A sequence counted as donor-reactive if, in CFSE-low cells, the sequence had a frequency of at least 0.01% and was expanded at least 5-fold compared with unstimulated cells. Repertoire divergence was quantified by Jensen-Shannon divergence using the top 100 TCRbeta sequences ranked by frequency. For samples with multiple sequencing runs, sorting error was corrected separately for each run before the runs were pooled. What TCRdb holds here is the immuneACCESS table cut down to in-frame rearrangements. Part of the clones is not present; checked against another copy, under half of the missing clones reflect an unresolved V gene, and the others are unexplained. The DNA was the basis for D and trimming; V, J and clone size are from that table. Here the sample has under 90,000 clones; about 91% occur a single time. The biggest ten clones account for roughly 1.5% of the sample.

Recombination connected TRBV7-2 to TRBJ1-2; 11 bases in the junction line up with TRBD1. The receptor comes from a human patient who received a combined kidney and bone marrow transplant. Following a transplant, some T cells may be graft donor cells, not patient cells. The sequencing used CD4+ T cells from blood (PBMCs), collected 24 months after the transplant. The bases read TGTGCCAGCAGCCACGGGACAGGGGGAGCGCGGGGCTATGGCTACACCTTC. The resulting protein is CASSHGTGGARGYGYTF.